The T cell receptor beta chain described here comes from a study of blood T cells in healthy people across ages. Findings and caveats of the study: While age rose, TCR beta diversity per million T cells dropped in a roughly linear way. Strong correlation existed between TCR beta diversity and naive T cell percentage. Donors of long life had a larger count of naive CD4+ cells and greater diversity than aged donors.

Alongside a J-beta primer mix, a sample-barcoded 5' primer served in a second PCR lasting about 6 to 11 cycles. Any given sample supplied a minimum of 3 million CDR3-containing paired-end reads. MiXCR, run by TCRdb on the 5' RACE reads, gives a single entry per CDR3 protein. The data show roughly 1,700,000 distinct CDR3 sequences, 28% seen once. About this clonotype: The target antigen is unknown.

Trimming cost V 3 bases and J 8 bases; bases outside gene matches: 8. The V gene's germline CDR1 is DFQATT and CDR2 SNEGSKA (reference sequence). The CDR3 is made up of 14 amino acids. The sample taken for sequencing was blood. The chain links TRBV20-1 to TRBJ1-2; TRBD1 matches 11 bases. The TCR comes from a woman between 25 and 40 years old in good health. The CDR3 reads CSASHRDRGGGYTF. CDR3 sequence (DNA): TGCAGTGCTAGCCACCGGGACAGGGGGGGCGGCTACACCTTC.